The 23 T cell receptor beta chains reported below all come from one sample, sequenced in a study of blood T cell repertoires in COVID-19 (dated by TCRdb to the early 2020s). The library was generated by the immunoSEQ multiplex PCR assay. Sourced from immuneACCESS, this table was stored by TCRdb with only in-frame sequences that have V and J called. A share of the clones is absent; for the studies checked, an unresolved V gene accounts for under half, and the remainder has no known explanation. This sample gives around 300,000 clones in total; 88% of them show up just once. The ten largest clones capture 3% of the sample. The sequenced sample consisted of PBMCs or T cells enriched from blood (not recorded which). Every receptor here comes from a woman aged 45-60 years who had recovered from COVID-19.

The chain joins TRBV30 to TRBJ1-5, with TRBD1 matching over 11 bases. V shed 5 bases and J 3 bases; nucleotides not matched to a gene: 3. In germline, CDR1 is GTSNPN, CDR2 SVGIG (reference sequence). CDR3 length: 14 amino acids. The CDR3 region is CAWGQGADNQPQHF. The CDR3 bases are TGTGCCTGGGGACAGGGGGCTGACAATCAGCCCCAGCATTTT. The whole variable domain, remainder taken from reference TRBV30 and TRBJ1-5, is SQTIHQWPATLVQPVGSPLSLECTVEGTSNPNLYWYRQAAGRGLQLLFYSVGIGQISSEVPQNLSASRPQDRQFILSSKKLLLSDSGFYLCAWGQGADNQPQHFGDGTRLSIL.

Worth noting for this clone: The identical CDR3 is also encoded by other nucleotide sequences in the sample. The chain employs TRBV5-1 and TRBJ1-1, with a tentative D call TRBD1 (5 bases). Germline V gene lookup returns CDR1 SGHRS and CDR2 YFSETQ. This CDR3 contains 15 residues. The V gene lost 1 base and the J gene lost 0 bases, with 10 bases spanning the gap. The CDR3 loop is CASSLQGGMNTEAFF. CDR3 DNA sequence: TGCGCCAGCAGCTTGCAGGGTGGCATGAACACTGAAGCTTTCTTT.

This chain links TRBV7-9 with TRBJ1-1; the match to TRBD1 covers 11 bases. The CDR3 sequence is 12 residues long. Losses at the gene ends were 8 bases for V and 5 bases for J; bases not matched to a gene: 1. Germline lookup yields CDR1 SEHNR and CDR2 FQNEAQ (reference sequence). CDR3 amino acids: CASGTGGTEAFF. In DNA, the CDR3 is TGTGCCAGCGGGACAGGGGGAACTGAAGCTTTCTTT. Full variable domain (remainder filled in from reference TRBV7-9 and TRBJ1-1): DTGVSQNPRHKITKRGQNVTFRCDPISEHNRLYWYRQTLGQGPEFLTYFQNEAQLEKSRLLSDRFSAERPKGSFSTLEIQRTEQGDSAMYLCASGTGGTEAFFGQGTRLTVV.

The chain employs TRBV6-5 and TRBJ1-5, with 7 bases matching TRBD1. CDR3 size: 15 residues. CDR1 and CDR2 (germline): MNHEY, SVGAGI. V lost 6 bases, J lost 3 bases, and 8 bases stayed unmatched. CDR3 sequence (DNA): TGTGCCAGCAGAAACAGGGGTAGAGACAATCAGCCCCAGCATTTT. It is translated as CASRNRGRDNQPQHF.

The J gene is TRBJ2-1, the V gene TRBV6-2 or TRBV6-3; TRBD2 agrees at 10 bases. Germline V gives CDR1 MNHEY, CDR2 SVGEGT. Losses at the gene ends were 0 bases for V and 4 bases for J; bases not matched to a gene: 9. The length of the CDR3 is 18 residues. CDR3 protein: CASSYSQREGSGYNEQFF. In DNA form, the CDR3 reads TGTGCCAGCAGTTACTCCCAGCGGGAGGGGTCTGGTTACAATGAGCAGTTCTTC.

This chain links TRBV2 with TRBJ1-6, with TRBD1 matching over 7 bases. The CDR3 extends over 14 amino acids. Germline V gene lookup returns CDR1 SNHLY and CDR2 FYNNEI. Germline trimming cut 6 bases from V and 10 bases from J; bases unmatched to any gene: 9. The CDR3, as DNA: TGTGCCAGCAGACCCCAGGGGGTTAGATCACCCCTCCACTTT. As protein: CASRPQGVRSPLHF.

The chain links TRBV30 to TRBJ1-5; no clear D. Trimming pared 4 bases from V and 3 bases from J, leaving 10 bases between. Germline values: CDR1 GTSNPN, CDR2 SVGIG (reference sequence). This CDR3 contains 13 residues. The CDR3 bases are TGTGCCTGGACAGGTAACGTCAATCAGCCCCAGCATTTT. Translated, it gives CAWTGNVNQPQHF. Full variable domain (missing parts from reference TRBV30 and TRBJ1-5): SQTIHQWPATLVQPVGSPLSLECTVEGTSNPNLYWYRQAAGRGLQLLFYSVGIGQISSEVPQNLSASRPQDRQFILSSKKLLLSDSGFYLCAWTGNVNQPQHFGDGTRLSIL.

CDR3 in DNA: TGTGCCAGCAACCCGGGACTAGCGGGTGACGAGCAGTACTTC. Translating gives CASNPGLAGDEQYF. J is TRBJ2-7 and V is TRBV7-9; 12 nucleotides agree with TRBD2. This CDR3 comprises 14 residues. Germline lookup yields CDR1 SEHNR and CDR2 FQNEAQ (reference sequence). J lost 5 bases, V lost 7 bases, and 6 bases had no gene match.

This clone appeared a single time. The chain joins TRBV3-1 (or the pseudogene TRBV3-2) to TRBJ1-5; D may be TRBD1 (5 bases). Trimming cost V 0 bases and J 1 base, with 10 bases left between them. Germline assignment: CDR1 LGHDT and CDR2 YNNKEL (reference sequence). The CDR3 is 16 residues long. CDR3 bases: TGTGCCAGCAGCCAAGATTTCAGGGTCAGCAATCAGCCCCAGCATTTT. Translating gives CASSQDFRVSNQPQHF.

The CDR3 nucleotides read TGTGCCAGCATTGAACCTGGGAGCGAGCAGTACTTC. It yields the protein CASIEPGSEQYF. This sequence joins TRBV28 and TRBJ2-7; D perhaps matches TRBD2 (5 bases). V was pared by 7 bases and J by 6 bases, with 13 bases between. This CDR3 is 12 amino acids long. CDR1 MDHEN and CDR2 SYDVKM come from the germline V gene. Using reference TRBV28 and TRBJ2-7 for the parts outside the CDR3, the full variable domain is DVKVTQSSRYLVKRTGEKVFLECVQDMDHENMFWYRQDPGLGLRLIYFSYDVKMKEKGDIPEGYSVSREKKERFSLILESASTNQTSMYLCASIEPGSEQYFGPGTRLTVT.

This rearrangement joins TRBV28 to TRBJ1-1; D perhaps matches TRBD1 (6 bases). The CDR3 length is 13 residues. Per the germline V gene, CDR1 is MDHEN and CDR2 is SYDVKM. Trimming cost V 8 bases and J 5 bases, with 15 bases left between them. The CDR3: CASHTGRSTEAFF. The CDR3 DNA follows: TGTGCCAGCCACACAGGGCGAAGTACTGAAGCTTTCTTT.

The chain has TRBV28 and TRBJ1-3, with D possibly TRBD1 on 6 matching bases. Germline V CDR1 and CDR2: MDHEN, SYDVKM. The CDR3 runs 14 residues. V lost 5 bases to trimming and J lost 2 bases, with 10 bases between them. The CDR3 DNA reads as TGTGCCAGCAGTCTAGGGGGGGCTGGAAACACCATATATTTT. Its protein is CASSLGGAGNTIYF.

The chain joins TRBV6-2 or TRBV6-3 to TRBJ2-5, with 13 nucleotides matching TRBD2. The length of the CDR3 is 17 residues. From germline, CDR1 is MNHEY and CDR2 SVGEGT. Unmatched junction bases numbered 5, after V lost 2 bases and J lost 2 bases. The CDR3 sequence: CASSYTRTSGSQETQYF. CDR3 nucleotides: TGTGCCAGCAGTTACACCCGGACTAGCGGGAGTCAAGAGACCCAGTACTTC.

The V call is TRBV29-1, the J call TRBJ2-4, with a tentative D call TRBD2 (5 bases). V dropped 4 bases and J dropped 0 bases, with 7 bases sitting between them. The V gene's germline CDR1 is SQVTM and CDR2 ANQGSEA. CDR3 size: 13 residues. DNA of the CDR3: TGCAGCGTTGTCGGGATAGCCAAAAACATTCAGTACTTC. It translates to CSVVGIAKNIQYF.

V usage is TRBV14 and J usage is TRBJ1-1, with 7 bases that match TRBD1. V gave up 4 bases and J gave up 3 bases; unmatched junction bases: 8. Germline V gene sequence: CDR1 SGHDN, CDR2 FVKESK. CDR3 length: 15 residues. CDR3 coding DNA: TGTGCCAGCAGCCGTTTTGGACAGGAGTACACTGAAGCTTTCTTT. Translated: CASSRFGQEYTEAFF. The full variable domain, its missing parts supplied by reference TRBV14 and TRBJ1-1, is EAGVTQFPSHSVIEKGQTVTLRCDPISGHDNLYWYRRVMGKEIKFLLHFVKESKQDESGMPNNRFLAERTGGTYSTLKVQPAELEDSGVYFCASSRFGQEYTEAFFGQGTRLTVV.

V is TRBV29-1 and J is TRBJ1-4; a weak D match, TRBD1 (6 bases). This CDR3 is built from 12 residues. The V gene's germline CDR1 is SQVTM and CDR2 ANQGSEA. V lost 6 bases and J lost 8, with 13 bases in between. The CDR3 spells CSVDIDREKLFF. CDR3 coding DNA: TGCAGCGTAGATATTGACAGGGAAAAACTGTTTTTT.

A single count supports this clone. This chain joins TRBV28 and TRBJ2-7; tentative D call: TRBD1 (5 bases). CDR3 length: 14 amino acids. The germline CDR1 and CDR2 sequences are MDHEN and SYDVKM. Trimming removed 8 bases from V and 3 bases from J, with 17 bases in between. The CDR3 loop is CASFSEGALYEQYF. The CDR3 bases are TGTGCCAGCTTTTCCGAAGGGGCACTCTACGAGCAGTACTTC. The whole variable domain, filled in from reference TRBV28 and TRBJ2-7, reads DVKVTQSSRYLVKRTGEKVFLECVQDMDHENMFWYRQDPGLGLRLIYFSYDVKMKEKGDIPEGYSVSREKKERFSLILESASTNQTSMYLCASFSEGALYEQYFGPGTRLTVT.

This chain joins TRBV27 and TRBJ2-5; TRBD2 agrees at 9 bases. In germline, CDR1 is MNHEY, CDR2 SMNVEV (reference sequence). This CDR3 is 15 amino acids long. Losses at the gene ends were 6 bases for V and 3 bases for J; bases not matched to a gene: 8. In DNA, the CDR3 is TGTGCCAGCAGCAATTTGGGACTAGCTGAAGAGACCCAGTACTTC. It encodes CASSNLGLAEETQYF.

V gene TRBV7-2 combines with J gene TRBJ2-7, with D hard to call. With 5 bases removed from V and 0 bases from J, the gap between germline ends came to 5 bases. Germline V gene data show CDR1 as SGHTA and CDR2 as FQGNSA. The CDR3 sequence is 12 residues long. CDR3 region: CASSANSYEQYF. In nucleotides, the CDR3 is TGTGCCAGCAGCGCTAACTCCTACGAGCAGTACTTC.

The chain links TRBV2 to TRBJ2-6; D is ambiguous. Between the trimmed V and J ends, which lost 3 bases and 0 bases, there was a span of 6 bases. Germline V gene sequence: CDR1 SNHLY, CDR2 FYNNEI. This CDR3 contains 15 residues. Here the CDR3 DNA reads TGTGCCAGCAGTGACAGGAACTCTGGGGCCAACGTCCTGACTTTC. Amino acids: CASSDRNSGANVLTF.

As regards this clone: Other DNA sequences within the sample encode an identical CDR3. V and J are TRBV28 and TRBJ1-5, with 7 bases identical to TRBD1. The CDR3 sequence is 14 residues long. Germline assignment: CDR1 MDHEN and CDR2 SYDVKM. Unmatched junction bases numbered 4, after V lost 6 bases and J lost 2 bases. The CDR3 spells CASSLGQGNQPQHF. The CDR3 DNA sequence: TGTGCCAGCAGCTTAGGACAGGGCAATCAGCCCCAGCATTTT.

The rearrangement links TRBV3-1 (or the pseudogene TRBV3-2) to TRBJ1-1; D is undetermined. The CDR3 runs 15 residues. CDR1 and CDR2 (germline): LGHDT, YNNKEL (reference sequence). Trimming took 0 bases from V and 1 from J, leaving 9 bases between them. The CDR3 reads CASSQDLQPNTEAFF. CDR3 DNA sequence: TGTGCCAGCAGCCAAGATCTACAGCCGAACACTGAAGCTTTCTTT.

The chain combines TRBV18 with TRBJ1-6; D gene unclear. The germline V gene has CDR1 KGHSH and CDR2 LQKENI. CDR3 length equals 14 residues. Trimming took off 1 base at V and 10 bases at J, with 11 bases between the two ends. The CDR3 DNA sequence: TGTGCCAGCTCACCACAATTCGGGGAATCACCCCTCCACTTT. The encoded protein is CASSPQFGESPLHF.